Each of the 20 T cell receptor beta chains below was sequenced from the same sample in a study of CD8+CD57+ T cells in acquired aplastic anemia. Flow cytometry had shown expanded CD8+CD57+ cells in the patients chosen for sequencing. CDR3 and TCR beta VDJ profiling relied on a genomic DNA template. One entry per CDR3 protein, called by TCRdb with MiXCR from the reads. The sample has 250,000 to 300,000 distinct CDR3 sequences, roughly 59% seen once. Sequencing input: sorted CD4+, CD8+, or CD8+CD57+ T cells (not recorded which) from PBMCs. The receptors were sampled from a human donor with aplastic anemia.

The chain couples TRBV7-9 to TRBJ2-1; D is possibly TRBD2 (6 bases). CDR3 length: 14 residues. Trimming left V 5 bases short and J 15 bases short, with 23 bases between. Germline V lookup: CDR1 SEHNR, CDR2 FQNEAQ (reference sequence). The CDR3 DNA sequence: TGTGCCAGCAGCCCTTGGGGGGAGAGAATGAACCCGTTCTTC. Its translation is CASSPWGERMNPFF.

The chain is built from TRBV29-1 and TRBJ1-5; possible D gene TRBD1, 6 bases. Deletions cut 8 bases from V and 6 bases from J, with 17 bases between. CDR1 is SQVTM and CDR2 is ANQGSEA in the germline V gene. The CDR3 runs 13 residues. CDR3 nucleotides: TGCAGCACCGGAGAACAGGGCAGTCAGCCCCAGCATTTT. This gives the protein CSTGEQGSQPQHF.

This clonotype was seen repeatedly, ten times or more. The chain carries TRBV5-5 and TRBJ1-3; 8 bases align to TRBD1. Germline V CDR1 and CDR2: SGHKS, YYEKEE (reference sequence). The CDR3 length is 14 residues. The J segment lost 5 bases and the V segment lost 4 bases, leaving 5 bases of the junction unmatched. CDR3 region: CASSQGQGRNTIYF. The CDR3 DNA follows: TGTGCCAGCAGCCAAGGACAGGGCAGAAACACCATATATTTT.

The sample holds many counts of this clonotype. V and J are TRBV6-1 and TRBJ1-4, with D maybe TRBD1 (6 bases). The CDR3 is 14 residues long. Germline lookup yields CDR1 MNHNS and CDR2 SASEGT. Trimming stripped 1 base from V and 11 bases from J, with 14 bases between. The DNA of the CDR3 is TGTGCCAGCAGTGAAGTAGGGGGTAGGTGGAAACTGTTTTTT. Amino acid sequence: CASSEVGGRWKLFF.

V gene TRBV19 combines with J gene TRBJ2-7; the D gene is possibly TRBD1 (5 bases). This CDR3 has 13 residues. Germline V gene data show CDR1 as LNHDA and CDR2 as SQIVND (reference sequence). Trimming stripped 5 bases from V and 10 bases from J, with 18 bases between. CDR3 region: CASSLNRLSDQYF. As DNA, the CDR3 is TGTGCCAGTAGTTTAAACAGGCTGTCCGACCAGTACTTC.

J is TRBJ2-7 and V is TRBV2, with a weak D call TRBD1 (5 bases). The V gene's germline CDR1 is SNHLY and CDR2 FYNNEI. Between the trimmed V and J ends, which lost 7 bases and 4 bases, there was a span of 11 bases. The CDR3 consists of 12 residues. CDR3 protein: CASTLRVYEQYF. The CDR3, as DNA: TGTGCCAGCACGCTCAGGGTTTACGAGCAGTACTTC.

Concerning this clonotype: This sequence may be a read error, since a much larger clone differs from it by one base. The DNA for the CDR3 is TGTGCCAGCAGCCACTCCGACAGGGCCTGCAATGAGCAGTTCTTC. Translation gives CASSHSDRACNEQFF. The rearrangement joins TRBV9 to TRBJ2-1; 7 positions agree with TRBD1. The germline V gene encodes CDR1 SGDLS and CDR2 YYNGEE. This CDR3 contains 15 residues. The V and J ends lost 4 bases and 6 bases, in that order; junction bases with no gene match: 10.

J is TRBJ2-5 and V is TRBV29-1; 11 nucleotides line up with TRBD1. Germline loops: CDR1 SQVTM, CDR2 ANQGSEA. V was pared by 3 bases and J by 3 bases, with 9 bases of the junction left unmatched. This CDR3 is 16 amino acids long. CDR3 amino acids: CSVEDWGTGGKETQYF. The CDR3 DNA is TGCAGCGTTGAGGATTGGGGGACAGGGGGAAAAGAGACCCAGTACTTC.

V is TRBV2 and J is TRBJ2-3, with 13 bases fitting TRBD2. Germline CDR1 is SNHLY and CDR2 is FYNNEI. The CDR3 covers 14 residues. Trimming removed 0 bases from V and 11 bases from J; junction bases left unmatched: 2. CDR3 region: CASSEAGLAGVQYF. The CDR3 DNA reads TGTGCCAGCAGTGAAGCCGGACTAGCGGGGGTGCAGTATTTT.

The rearrangement links TRBV7-3 to TRBJ1-1; TRBD1 is a possible D gene (5 bases). CDR3 size: 15 residues. V dropped 5 bases and J dropped 1 base, with 14 bases sitting between them. Looked up from germline, CDR1 is SGHTA and CDR2 is FQGTGA. CDR3 sequence (DNA): TGTGCCAGCAGCGCTATGGGAACAGGGAACACTGAAGCTTTCTTT. Its translation is CASSAMGTGNTEAFF.

In this sample, this clonotype turned up a few times. This may stem from a read error, because a much larger clone lies one nucleotide away. This chain uses TRBV7-2 with TRBJ1-4; a weak D match, TRBD1 (5 bases). The CDR3 has 13 amino acids. Germline values: CDR1 SGHTA, CDR2 FQGNSA. The CDR3 region has the DNA TGTGCCAGCAGCACCCCGGGGGTTGAAAAACTGCTTTTT. It codes for CASSTPGVEKLLF.

In its sample, this clonotype was seen once. This chain uses TRBV20-1 with TRBJ2-3; no clear D gene. V dropped 3 bases and J dropped 15 bases, with 7 bases sitting between them. Germline CDR1 is DFQATT and CDR2 is SNEGSKA (reference sequence). The CDR3 totals 8 residues. As DNA, the CDR3 is TGCAGTGCTAGCTCAGACTATTTT. This encodes CSASSDYF.

On this clonotype itself: At one of its ends the junction is not consistent with the germline gene, which may arise from a read error. CDR3 nucleotides: TGTGCCTGCAGCCTCGAGTTGGGGGGCTACACCTTC. It is translated as CACSLELGGYTF. This rearrangement joins TRBV7-8 to TRBJ1-2; the D is unclear. Germline assignment: CDR1 SGHVS and CDR2 FQNEAQ. The CDR3 totals 12 residues.

The chain combines TRBV7-3 with TRBJ2-2, with D perhaps matching TRBD1 (6 bases). The CDR3 loop spans 14 amino acids. Germline CDR1 is SGHTA and CDR2 is FQGTGA. V was pared by 4 bases and J by 4 bases, with 10 bases between. The CDR3 sequence is CASSSEGVTGELFF. The CDR3, as DNA: TGTGCCAGCAGCTCAGAGGGGGTCACCGGGGAGCTGTTTTTT.

This clonotype came up a few times. The chain combines TRBV7-3 with TRBJ2-7, with D possibly TRBD2 on 5 matching bases. The germline V and J ends were trimmed by 5 bases and 5 bases, with 13 bases remaining between them. Germline V lookup: CDR1 SGHTA, CDR2 FQGTGA. This CDR3 is 13 amino acids long. The CDR3 loop is CASSPDGNNEQYF. CDR3 coding DNA: TGTGCCAGCAGCCCGGACGGGAATAACGAGCAGTACTTC.

The chain recombines TRBV7-2 with TRBJ1-2; the D gene is possibly TRBD1 (5 bases). V was shortened by 5 bases and J by 4 bases, with 17 bases between the two germline ends. The CDR3 extends over 15 amino acids. CDR1 and CDR2 (germline): SGHTA, FQGNSA. CDR3 region: CASSQRGVKGYGYTF. CDR3 DNA: TGTGCCAGCAGCCAGAGAGGGGTTAAGGGCTATGGCTACACCTTC.

The sample holds a few counts of this clonotype. The chain joins TRBV12-3 or TRBV12-4 to TRBJ2-2; maybe TRBD1 (6 bases). Trimming removed 6 bases from V and 6 bases from J, with 14 bases in between. This CDR3 spans 14 amino acids. CDR3 sequence: CASSPQGFSGELFF. CDR3 nucleotide sequence: TGTGCCAGCAGCCCACAGGGATTCTCCGGGGAGCTGTTTTTT.

The V and J genes are TRBV20-1 and TRBJ1-4, with TRBD1 as a possible D gene (5 bases). The germline V gene has CDR1 DFQATT and CDR2 SNEGSKA (reference sequence). The CDR3 loop spans 14 amino acids. V was pared by 6 bases and J by 4 bases, with 15 bases between. This CDR3 is CSARKTALNEKLFF. The CDR3 DNA reads TGCAGTGCCAGAAAGACAGCGCTTAATGAAAAACTGTTTTTT.

The chain joins TRBV9 to TRBJ1-1; D is undetermined. The CDR3 is made up of 15 amino acids. CDR1 is SGDLS, CDR2 YYNGEE, per germline. Trimming left V 3 bases short and J 0 bases short, with 12 bases between. CDR3 nucleotides: TGTGCCAGCAGCGGAACCTGGGGAATGAACACTGAAGCTTTCTTT. This translates into CASSGTWGMNTEAFF.

This clonotype was seen a handful of times. The chain links TRBV7-2 to TRBJ1-2; weak D call: TRBD1 (5 bases). CDR1 and CDR2 (germline): SGHTA, FQGNSA. The CDR3 length is 14 residues. V dropped 0 bases and J dropped 9 bases, with 14 bases sitting between them. The CDR3 DNA reads TGTGCCAGCAGCTTAGCTGCCCAGGGTGGGAGCTACACCTTC. This encodes CASSLAAQGGSYTF.